The entry below gives a single T cell receptor beta chain sequence along with its context. Per the germline V gene, CDR1 is LNHDA and CDR2 is SQIVND (reference sequence). The CDR3 totals 16 residues. V was clipped by 0 bases and J by 5 bases; unmatched bases: 5. The data were obtained in a study of T cells in localized non-small cell lung cancer. Assay: immunoSEQ multiplex PCR; the TCRdb copy retains only in-frame clones and omits some. The sample has 37,000 or so clones, 80% to 90% seen once. The sample here was peripheral blood, taken before any cancer treatment. This TCR derives from a woman between 35 and 70 years old with stage I lung adenocarcinoma. The J gene is TRBJ2-3, the V gene TRBV19, with TRBD2 matching over 10 bases. The CDR3 loop is CASSIDGTSVGDTQYF. The CDR3 DNA reads TGTGCCAGTAGTATAGACGGGACTAGCGTTGGAGATACGCAGTATTTT.